The next 10 T cell receptor beta chains were all read from a single sample in a study of T cell repertoires in cytomegalovirus infection. TCRdb called the reads again in MiXCR, with one record for every CDR3 protein. Here the sample spans approximately 750,000 distinct CDR3 sequences, roughly a third being singletons. Sequences were obtained from PBMCs. The receptor source for this set is a human donor in good health (CMV status not recorded). Some clones in this sample may be carry-over from other donors' samples.

The chain combines TRBV5-1 with TRBJ1-1, with D uncertain. The CDR3 length is 13 residues. Germline CDR1 SGHRS, CDR2 YFSETQ. V dropped 3 bases and J dropped 8 bases, with 14 bases sitting between them. The CDR3 DNA reads as TGCGCCAGCAGCTCCGCCGTCGGTCGAGAAGCTTTCTTT. It specifies CASSSAVGREAFF.

This chain connects TRBV28 to TRBJ1-2; the match to TRBD1 covers 9 bases. The junction had 3 bases not matched to a gene; V was cut back by 9 bases and J by 4 bases. The CDR3 loop spans 12 amino acids. Germline-derived CDR1 and CDR2 are MDHEN and SYDVKM. DNA for the CDR3: TGTGCCAGTACAGGGGGCAGCTATGGCTACACCTTC. This gives the protein CASTGGSYGYTF.

There are many counts of this clonotype. The chain employs TRBV7-6 and TRBJ2-3, with 8 bases identical to TRBD2. Germline CDR1 SGHVS, CDR2 FNYEAQ. V lost 4 bases to trimming and J lost 7 bases; unmatched junction nucleotides: 16. CDR3 size: 17 residues. CDR3 sequence reads: CASSSTQSGGRKHTQYF. For the CDR3, the DNA is TGTGCCAGCAGCTCCACGCAAAGCGGGGGTAGGAAGCATACGCAGTATTTT.

This clonotype was picked up a small number of times. This chain joins TRBV28 and TRBJ2-7, with TRBD1 matching 7 bases. The germline V gene has CDR1 MDHEN and CDR2 SYDVKM. Trimming took 4 bases from V and 3 from J; bases not matched to a gene: 24. The length of the CDR3 is 20 residues. The CDR3 loop reads CASSSARGSMKDRSYYEQYF. The CDR3 DNA follows: TGTGCCAGCAGTTCTGCCAGGGGCTCGATGAAGGACAGGAGCTACTACGAGCAGTACTTC.

The rearrangement uses TRBV5-1 and TRBJ1-5; 7 bases agree with TRBD1. The CDR3 is 13 amino acids. The germline V gene encodes CDR1 SGHRS and CDR2 YFSETQ. After removal of 4 bases from V and 9 bases from J, the junction contained 7 bases not matched to a gene. The CDR3 reads CASSPGTAGPQHF. CDR3 nucleotide sequence: TGCGCCAGCAGCCCGGGGACAGCGGGGCCCCAGCATTTT.

The V call is TRBV20-1, the J call TRBJ1-3; TRBD1 might be the D (5 bases). V was clipped by 0 bases and J by 3 bases, with 12 bases between them. Germline-derived CDR1 and CDR2 are DFQATT and SNEGSKA (reference sequence). The CDR3 extends over 15 amino acids. CDR3: CSARDSGSYGNTIYF. The CDR3 DNA is TGCAGTGCTAGAGATTCAGGGTCTTATGGAAACACCATATATTTT.

In the case of this clonotype: Compared with germline, one end of the junction differs, possibly owing to a read error. The V and J genes are TRBV7-2 and TRBJ2-3; D might be TRBD1 (6 bases). Per germline, CDR1 SGHTA and CDR2 FQGNSA. The CDR3 length is 14 residues. The CDR3 is CANSFQGGSDTQYF. CDR3 coding DNA: TGTGCCAACAGCTTTCAAGGGGGTTCAGATACGCAGTATTTT.

This chain links TRBV12-3 or TRBV12-4 with TRBJ1-1; D is uncertain. The germline V and J ends were trimmed by 3 bases and 4 bases, with 9 bases remaining between them. The CDR3 totals 13 residues. The CDR3 coding sequence is TGTGCCAGCAGTTTCGGTCTGGTCACTGAAGCTTTCTTT. It yields the protein CASSFGLVTEAFF.

The chain links TRBV5-1 to TRBJ2-2, with TRBD1 matching over 7 bases. The CDR3 is 15 amino acids. V was pared by 2 bases and J by 7 bases, with 8 bases of the junction left unmatched. Germline CDR1 SGHRS, CDR2 YFSETQ. The DNA for the CDR3 is TGCGCCAGCAGCTTCCGGGACAGAACCCTCGGGGAGCTGTTTTTT. Encoded protein: CASSFRDRTLGELFF.

This clonotype occurred a few times. CDR3 sequence (DNA): TGCGCCAGCAGCTTGGATGGGACTCATAATTCACCCCTCCACTTT. This sequence encodes CASSLDGTHNSPLHF. The V gene is TRBV5-1, the J gene TRBJ1-6; possible D gene TRBD1, 5 bases. The CDR3 extends over 15 amino acids. Trimming removed 0 bases at V and 5 bases at J, with 9 bases between. Germline V gene lookup returns CDR1 SGHRS and CDR2 YFSETQ. Full variable domain (remainder filled in from reference TRBV5-1 and TRBJ1-6): KAGVTQTPRYLIKTRGQQVTLSCSPISGHRSVSWYQQTPGQGLQFLFEYFSETQRNKGNFPGRFSGRQFSNSRSEMNVSTLELGDSALYLCASSLDGTHNSPLHFGNGTRLTVT.